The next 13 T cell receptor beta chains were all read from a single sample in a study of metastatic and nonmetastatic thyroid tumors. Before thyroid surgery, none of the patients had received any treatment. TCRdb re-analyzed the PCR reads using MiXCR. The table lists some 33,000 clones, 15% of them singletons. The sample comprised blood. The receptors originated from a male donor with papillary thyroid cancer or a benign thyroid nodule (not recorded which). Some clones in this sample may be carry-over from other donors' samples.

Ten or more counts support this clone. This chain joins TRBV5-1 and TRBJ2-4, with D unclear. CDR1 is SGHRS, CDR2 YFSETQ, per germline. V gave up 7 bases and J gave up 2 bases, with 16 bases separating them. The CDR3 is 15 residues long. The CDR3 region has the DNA TGCGCCAGCCCTATGCTGGATTTAACCAAAAACATTCAGTACTTC. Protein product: CASPMLDLTKNIQYF.

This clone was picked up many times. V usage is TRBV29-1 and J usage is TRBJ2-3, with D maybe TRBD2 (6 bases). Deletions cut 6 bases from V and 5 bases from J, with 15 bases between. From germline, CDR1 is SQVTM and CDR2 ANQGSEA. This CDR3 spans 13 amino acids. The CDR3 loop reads CSVGGGNQDTQYF. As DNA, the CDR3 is TGCAGCGTCGGAGGAGGGAATCAAGATACGCAGTATTTT.

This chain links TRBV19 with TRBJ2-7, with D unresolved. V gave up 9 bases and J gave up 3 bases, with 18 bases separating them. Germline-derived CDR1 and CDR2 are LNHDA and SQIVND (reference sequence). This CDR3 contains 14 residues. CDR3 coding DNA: TGTGCCAGCAGCTATTCGCAACAGCACTACGAGCAGTACTTC. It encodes CASSYSQQHYEQYF. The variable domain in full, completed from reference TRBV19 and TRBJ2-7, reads DGGITQSPKYLFRKEGQNVTLSCEQNLNHDAMYWYRQDPGQGLRLIYYSQIVNDFQKGDIAEGYSVSREKKESFPLTVTSAQKNPTAFYLCASSYSQQHYEQYFGPGTRLTVT.

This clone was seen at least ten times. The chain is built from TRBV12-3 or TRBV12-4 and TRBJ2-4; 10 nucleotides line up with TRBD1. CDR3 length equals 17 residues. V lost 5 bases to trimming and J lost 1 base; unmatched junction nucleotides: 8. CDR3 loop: CASSPGTGVPAKNIQYF. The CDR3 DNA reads TGTGCCAGCAGTCCCGGGACAGGGGTCCCGGCCAAAAACATTCAGTACTTC.

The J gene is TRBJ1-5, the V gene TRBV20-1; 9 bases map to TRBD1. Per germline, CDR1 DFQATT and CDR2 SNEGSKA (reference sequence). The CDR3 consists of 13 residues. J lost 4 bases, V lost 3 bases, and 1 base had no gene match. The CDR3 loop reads CSASGTGNQPQHF. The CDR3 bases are TGCAGTGCTAGCGGGACAGGGAATCAGCCCCAGCATTTT.

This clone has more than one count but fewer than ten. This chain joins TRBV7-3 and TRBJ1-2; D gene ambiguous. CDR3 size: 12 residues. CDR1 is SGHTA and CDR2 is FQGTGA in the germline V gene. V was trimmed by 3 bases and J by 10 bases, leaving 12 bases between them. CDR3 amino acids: CASSFGIPPYTF. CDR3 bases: TGTGCCAGCAGCTTCGGGATCCCCCCCTACACCTTC.

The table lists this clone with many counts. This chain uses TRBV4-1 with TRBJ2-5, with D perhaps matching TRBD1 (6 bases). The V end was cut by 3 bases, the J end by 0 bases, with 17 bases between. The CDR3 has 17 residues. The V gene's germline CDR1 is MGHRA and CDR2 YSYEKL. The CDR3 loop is CASSHSDGTPYQETQYF. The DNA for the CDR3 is TGCGCCAGCAGCCATAGCGATGGGACACCGTACCAAGAGACCCAGTACTTC.

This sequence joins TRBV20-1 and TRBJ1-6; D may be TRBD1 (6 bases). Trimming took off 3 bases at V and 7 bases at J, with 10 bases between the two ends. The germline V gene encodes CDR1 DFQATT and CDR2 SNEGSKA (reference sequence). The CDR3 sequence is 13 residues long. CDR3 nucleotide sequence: TGCAGTGCTAGTTTCAGGGGCAATTCACCCCTCCACTTT. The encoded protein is CSASFRGNSPLHF.

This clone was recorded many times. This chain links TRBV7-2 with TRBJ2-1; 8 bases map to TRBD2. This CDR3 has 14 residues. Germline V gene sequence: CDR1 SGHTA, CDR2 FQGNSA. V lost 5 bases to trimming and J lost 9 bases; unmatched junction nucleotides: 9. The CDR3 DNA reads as TGTGCCAGCAGCGCCCAGACTAGCGCCGGTGAGCAGTTCTTC. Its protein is CASSAQTSAGEQFF.

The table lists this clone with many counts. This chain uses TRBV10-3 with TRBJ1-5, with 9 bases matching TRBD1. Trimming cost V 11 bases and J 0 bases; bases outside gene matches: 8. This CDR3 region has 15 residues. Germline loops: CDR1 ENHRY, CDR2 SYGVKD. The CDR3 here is CAASWGQGSNQPQHF. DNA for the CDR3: TGTGCCGCCTCTTGGGGACAGGGTAGCAATCAGCCCCAGCATTTT.

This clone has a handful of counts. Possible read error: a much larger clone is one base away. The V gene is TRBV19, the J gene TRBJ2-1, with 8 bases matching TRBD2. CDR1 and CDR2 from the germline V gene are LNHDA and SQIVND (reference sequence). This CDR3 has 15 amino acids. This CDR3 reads CASSIRGGVNHEQLF. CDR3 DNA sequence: TGTGCCAGTAGTATCCGGGGGGGCGTAAACCATGAGCAGCTCTTC. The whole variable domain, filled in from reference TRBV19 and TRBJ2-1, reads DGGITQSPKYLFRKEGQNVTLSCEQNLNHDAMYWYRQDPGQGLRLIYYSQIVNDFQKGDIAEGYSVSREKKESFPLTVTSAQKNPTAFYLCASSIRGGVNHEQLFGPGTRLTVL.

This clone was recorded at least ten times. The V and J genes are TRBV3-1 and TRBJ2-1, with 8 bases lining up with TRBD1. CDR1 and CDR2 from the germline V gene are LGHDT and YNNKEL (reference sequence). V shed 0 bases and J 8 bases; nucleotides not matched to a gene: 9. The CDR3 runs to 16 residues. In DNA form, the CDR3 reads TGTGCCAGCAGCCAAGATGGCACAGGGGGTACGTATGAGCAGTTCTTC. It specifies CASSQDGTGGTYEQFF.

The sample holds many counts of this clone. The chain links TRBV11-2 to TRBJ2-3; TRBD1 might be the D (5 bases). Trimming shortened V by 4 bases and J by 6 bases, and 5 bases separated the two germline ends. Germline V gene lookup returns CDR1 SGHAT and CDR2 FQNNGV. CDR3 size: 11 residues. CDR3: CASSSGDTQYF. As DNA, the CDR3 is TGTGCCAGCAGCTCAGGGGATACGCAGTATTTT.